One sample yielded the 10 T cell receptor beta chains listed below, sequenced in a study of blood T cell repertoires in COVID-19. Using immunoSEQ multiplex PCR, the repertoire was profiled, and TCRdb retains in-frame clones only, with some absent. The sample shows 60,000 or so clones, about 81% of them seen only once. The material sequenced was peripheral blood. All receptors derive from a man older than 75 with acute or convalescent COVID-19.

V and J are TRBV28 and TRBJ1-4; maybe TRBD1 (5 bases). This CDR3 has 16 residues. The germline CDR1 and CDR2 sequences are MDHEN and SYDVKM. V lost 5 bases and J 1 base, leaving 14 bases between the germline ends. The CDR3 loop is CASSPARGLTNEKLFF. CDR3 DNA sequence: TGTGCCAGCAGTCCGGCTAGGGGTTTAACTAATGAAAAACTGTTTTTT.

The gene calls are TRBV3-1 (or the pseudogene TRBV3-2) and TRBJ2-1; TRBD2 agrees at 11 bases. Germline-derived CDR1 and CDR2 are LGHDT and YNNKEL (reference sequence). The ends lost 4 bases at V and 8 bases at J; junction bases unmatched: 13. The CDR3 spans 17 residues. This CDR3 is CASSPPLPSGGRDEQFF. The CDR3 DNA reads TGTGCCAGCAGCCCGCCCCTTCCTAGCGGGGGGAGAGATGAGCAGTTCTTC.

This clone was recorded at least ten times. This rearrangement joins TRBV27 to TRBJ1-6; D is perhaps TRBD1 (5 bases). The CDR3 loop spans 13 amino acids. Germline-derived CDR1 and CDR2 are MNHEY and SMNVEV (reference sequence). Trimming removed 7 bases from V and 7 bases from J, with 11 bases in between. DNA of the CDR3: TGTGCCAGCATACAGGTTCCGAATTCACCCCTCCACTTT. This encodes CASIQVPNSPLHF.

The chain joins TRBV9 to TRBJ2-3; 14 bases align to TRBD2. The trim removed 4 bases at V and 3 bases at J, leaving 10 bases unmatched. CDR3 length: 18 amino acids. CDR1 is SGDLS, CDR2 YYNGEE, per germline. CDR3: CASSPVGTSGGVTDTQYF. DNA for the CDR3: TGTGCCAGCAGCCCCGTTGGGACTAGCGGGGGCGTTACAGATACGCAGTATTTT.

The V call is TRBV7-9, the J call TRBJ1-3; 8 bases fit TRBD1. This CDR3 comprises 17 residues. V was pared by 4 bases and J by 4 bases, with 12 bases of the junction left unmatched. The germline CDR1 and CDR2 sequences are SEHNR and FQNEAQ (reference sequence). CDR3 sequence reads: CASSWMGTGHQGNTIYF. Here the CDR3 DNA reads TGTGCCAGCAGCTGGATGGGGACAGGCCATCAGGGAAACACCATATATTTT.

There are a few counts of this clone. One end of the junction fails to match germline, which may point to a read error. V usage is TRBV7-9 and J usage is TRBJ1-3; D is ambiguous. The CDR3 covers 13 residues. Per germline, CDR1 SEHNR and CDR2 FQNEAQ (reference sequence). DNA for the CDR3: TGTGCCAGCAGCTTAGGGAGTGGAGACACCATATATTTT. Residues: CASSLGSGDTIYF.

The chain combines TRBV6-6 with TRBJ1-2; possible D gene TRBD1, 6 bases. This CDR3 is built from 14 residues. Trimming shortened V by 2 bases and J by 4 bases, and 11 bases separated the two germline ends. Germline V gene sequence: CDR1 MNHNY, CDR2 SVGAGI (reference sequence). The CDR3 loop reads CASSYRTEIYGYTF. CDR3 in DNA: TGTGCCAGCAGTTACCGGACAGAAATCTATGGCTACACCTTC.

This clone was seen only once. V usage is TRBV29-1 and J usage is TRBJ2-7; 7 bases line up with TRBD1. The germline V gene encodes CDR1 SQVTM and CDR2 ANQGSEA. The CDR3 sequence is 13 residues long. The trim removed 7 bases at V and 1 base at J, leaving 7 bases unmatched. CDR3 amino acids: CSASGQISYEQYF. CDR3 bases: TGCAGCGCCTCGGGACAGATTTCCTACGAGCAGTACTTC.

J is TRBJ1-1 and V is TRBV20-1, with 10 bases matching TRBD1. Per the germline V gene, CDR1 is DFQATT and CDR2 is SNEGSKA (reference sequence). Trimming cost V 6 bases and J 8 bases; bases outside gene matches: 3. The CDR3 contains 11 residues. CDR3 loop: CSADRGLEAFF. The CDR3, as DNA: TGCAGTGCCGACAGGGGGCTCGAAGCTTTCTTT.

This chain connects TRBV5-5 to TRBJ2-3; 8 positions match TRBD2. The CDR3 contains 15 residues. Germline CDR1 reads SGHKS; CDR2 reads YYEKEE (reference sequence). V gave up 5 bases and J gave up 4 bases; unmatched junction bases: 9. The CDR3 is CASSLTGLAADTQYF. The CDR3 DNA reads TGTGCCAGCAGTCTCACCGGACTAGCAGCAGATACGCAGTATTTT.